One and the same sample provided the 27 T cell receptor beta chains below, sequenced in a study of blood T cell repertoires in COVID-19. TCRdb's copy holds only in-frame clones and misses some; the assay was immunoSEQ multiplex PCR. The sample has 230,000 or so clones, around 81% seen once. Material: peripheral blood. The receptors stem from a man aged 50 or older with active or convalescent COVID-19.

The rearrangement links TRBV15 to TRBJ2-3; D is unclear. CDR3 length: 17 residues. Per germline, CDR1 LNHNV and CDR2 YYDKDF (reference sequence). Deletions cut 0 bases from V and 2 bases from J, with 15 bases between. CDR3 protein: CATSRDRASRNTDTQYF. The DNA of the CDR3 is TGTGCCACCAGCAGAGATCGTGCCAGTCGTAACACAGATACGCAGTATTTT. Looking up the rest from reference TRBV15 and TRBJ2-3 gives the full variable domain: DAMVIQNPRYQVTQFGKPVTLSCSQTLNHNVMYWYQQKSSQAPKLLFHYYDKDFNNEADTPDNFQSRRPNTSFCFLDIRSPGLGDTAMYLCATSRDRASRNTDTQYFGPGTRLTVL.

The V call is TRBV6-5, the J call TRBJ2-7, with TRBD1 matching 7 bases. From germline, CDR1 is MNHEY and CDR2 SVGAGI. This CDR3 comprises 14 residues. With V trimmed by 4 bases and J by 2 bases, 5 bases remained unmatched. The CDR3 coding sequence is TGTGCCAGCAGTTTAGGAGACAGGGCCTACGAGCAGTACTTC. Translation gives CASSLGDRAYEQYF.

V usage is TRBV5-1 and J usage is TRBJ1-2; TRBD1 matches at 7 bases. Germline V gene data show CDR1 as SGHRS and CDR2 as YFSETQ. The V segment lost 4 bases and the J segment 7 bases; nucleotides outside the gene matches: 10. CDR3 length equals 14 residues. DNA of the CDR3: TGCGCCAGCAGCCCTCAGACAGGGTCGGGTGGCTACACCTTC. Its translation: CASSPQTGSGGYTF.

This chain links TRBV7-9 with TRBJ1-5; a possible D gene is TRBD1 (6 bases). Trimming stripped 5 bases from V and 0 bases from J, with 11 bases between. Germline V gene data show CDR1 as SEHNR and CDR2 as FQNEAQ (reference sequence). The CDR3 has 15 residues. CDR3 sequence: CASSPQGPSNQPQHF. CDR3 DNA sequence: TGTGCCAGCAGCCCCCAGGGGCCTAGCAATCAGCCCCAGCATTTT.

The rearrangement uses TRBV19 and TRBJ1-1; D gene uncertain. The V gene lost 0 bases and the J gene lost 5 bases, with 10 bases spanning the gap. The germline V gene has CDR1 LNHDA and CDR2 SQIVND (reference sequence). This CDR3 comprises 14 residues. This chain's CDR3 is CASSIDRFLTEAFF. CDR3 nucleotides: TGTGCCAGTAGTATAGACAGGTTTTTGACTGAAGCTTTCTTT.

The chain links TRBV18 to TRBJ1-3; 8 bases are a match to TRBD1. In germline, CDR1 is KGHSH, CDR2 LQKENI. The CDR3 has 17 amino acids. The junction had 6 bases not matched to a gene; V was cut back by 2 bases and J by 0 bases. The CDR3 DNA reads as TGTGCCAGCTCACCATTAGCCACAGGGGGCTCTGGAAACACCATATATTTT. Translation: CASSPLATGGSGNTIYF.

The genes are TRBV2 and TRBJ2-7; weak D call: TRBD2 (5 bases). Germline V lookup: CDR1 SNHLY, CDR2 FYNNEI. Trimming removed 3 bases at V and 6 bases at J, with 21 bases between. This CDR3 spans 16 amino acids. The DNA for the CDR3 is TGTGCCAGCAGTGAGGAGAGGAGACTAAGTGTAGGCGAGCAGTACTTC. This sequence encodes CASSEERRLSVGEQYF.

The rearrangement joins TRBV2 to TRBJ2-3; 11 bases map to TRBD2. Germline CDR1 reads SNHLY; CDR2 reads FYNNEI. CDR3 length: 16 residues. Losses at the gene ends were 4 bases for V and 10 bases for J; bases not matched to a gene: 13. CDR3: CASSATSGGTPVAQYF. As DNA, the CDR3 is TGTGCCAGCAGTGCAACTAGCGGGGGAACCCCGGTGGCGCAGTATTTT.

The chain has TRBV7-9 and TRBJ1-4; D remains ambiguous. Trimming shortened V by 5 bases and J by 8 bases, and 12 bases separated the two germline ends. CDR1 and CDR2 from the germline V gene are SEHNR and FQNEAQ (reference sequence). The CDR3 runs 13 residues. CDR3 amino acids: CASSRGLREKLFF. CDR3 coding DNA: TGTGCCAGCAGCCGAGGCCTAAGGGAAAAACTGTTTTTT. The full variable domain, with the rest looked up from reference TRBV7-9 and TRBJ1-4, is DTGVSQNPRHKITKRGQNVTFRCDPISEHNRLYWYRQTLGQGPEFLTYFQNEAQLEKSRLLSDRFSAERPKGSFSTLEIQRTEQGDSAMYLCASSRGLREKLFFGSGTQLSVL.

This clone was detected a few times. The rearrangement joins TRBV10-1 to TRBJ2-7, with D perhaps matching TRBD2 (6 bases). Trimming pared 0 bases from V and 2 bases from J, leaving 11 bases between. This CDR3 spans 15 amino acids. Germline-derived CDR1 and CDR2 are WNHNN and SYGVQD (reference sequence). The CDR3 spells CASSESGGRAYEQYF. CDR3 nucleotide sequence: TGCGCCAGCAGTGAGTCGGGAGGTCGGGCCTACGAGCAGTACTTC.

This sequence joins TRBV6-5 and TRBJ1-1; D perhaps matches TRBD1 (6 bases). The CDR3 runs 13 residues. V was pared by 8 bases and J by 4 bases, with 14 bases between. Germline CDR1 is MNHEY and CDR2 is SVGAGI. The CDR3 loop reads CASEARRGTEAFF. The CDR3 coding sequence is TGTGCCAGCGAGGCACGCAGGGGCACTGAAGCTTTCTTT.

The chain employs TRBV19 and TRBJ1-5, with 8 positions matching TRBD1. Germline trimming cut 7 bases from V and 5 bases from J; bases unmatched to any gene: 10. The CDR3 extends over 15 amino acids. In germline, CDR1 is LNHDA, CDR2 SQIVND (reference sequence). The CDR3 sequence: CASKRTGTSDQPQHF. As DNA, the CDR3 is TGTGCCAGTAAAAGGACAGGGACGAGCGATCAGCCCCAGCATTTT.

The chain is built from TRBV19 and TRBJ1-1; no clear D. Trimming took off 5 bases at V and 0 bases at J, with 10 bases between the two ends. CDR3 length: 14 residues. CDR1 is LNHDA and CDR2 is SQIVND in the germline V gene (reference sequence). Here the CDR3 reads CASSGRAMNTEAFF. CDR3 in DNA: TGTGCCAGTAGTGGGAGGGCGATGAACACTGAAGCTTTCTTT.

The chain employs TRBV11-3 and TRBJ2-1, with D unresolved. Deletions cut 3 bases from V and 7 bases from J, with 16 bases between. The CDR3 spans 15 residues. The germline CDR1 and CDR2 sequences are SGHNT and YENEEA. DNA of the CDR3: TGTGCCAGCAGCTTCAATCAACTAACACATAATGAGCAGTTCTTC. The encoded protein is CASSFNQLTHNEQFF.

There are a few counts of this clone. The chain joins TRBV7-9 to TRBJ1-5; D remains unclear. This CDR3 region has 14 residues. The V gene's germline CDR1 is SEHNR and CDR2 FQNEAQ (reference sequence). V dropped 8 bases and J dropped 3 bases, with 14 bases sitting between them. Here the CDR3 reads CASGSGSNNQPQHF. The CDR3 region has the DNA TGTGCCAGCGGGTCCGGGTCCAACAATCAGCCCCAGCATTTT.

This clone was picked up a small number of times. J is TRBJ1-2 and V is TRBV5-6; 8 bases agree with TRBD1. Trimming cost V 4 bases and J 4 bases; bases outside gene matches: 9. The CDR3 runs 15 residues. CDR1 is SGHDT and CDR2 is YYEEEE in the germline V gene. CDR3 in amino acids: CASSLITGTGYGYTF. CDR3 nucleotide sequence: TGTGCCAGCAGCCTCATAACCGGGACAGGCTATGGCTACACCTTC.

The chain couples TRBV5-6 to TRBJ2-5; D is perhaps TRBD1 (6 bases). Per germline, CDR1 SGHDT and CDR2 YYEEEE. CDR3 size: 13 residues. The V gene lost 7 bases and the J gene lost 4 bases, with 14 bases spanning the gap. As DNA, the CDR3 is TGTGCCAGCGGCGACAGGCAGGGAGAGACCCAGTACTTC. Its translation is CASGDRQGETQYF. The full variable domain, its missing parts supplied by reference TRBV5-6 and TRBJ2-5, is DAGVTQSPTHLIKTRGQQVTLRCSPKSGHDTVSWYQQALGQGPQFIFQYYEEEERQRGNFPDRFSGHQFPNYSSELNVNALLLGDSALYLCASGDRQGETQYFGPGTRLLVL.

This clone showed up just once. In DNA, the CDR3 is TGTGCCAGTAACACCCGGCCAGGGCCCCAGCATTTT. Translated: CASNTRPGPQHF. This rearrangement joins TRBV19 to TRBJ1-5; no reliable D call. There are 12 residues in the CDR3. In germline, CDR1 is LNHDA, CDR2 SQIVND (reference sequence). The V gene lost 7 bases and the J gene lost 9 bases, with 13 bases spanning the gap.

The table lists this clone with a few counts. This chain connects TRBV4-2 to TRBJ2-3; D is uncertain. Trimming left V 0 bases short and J 0 bases short, with 7 bases between. This CDR3 spans 15 amino acids. In germline, CDR1 is LGHNA, CDR2 YNFKEQ. The CDR3 sequence: CASSQESSSTDTQYF. The CDR3 coding sequence is TGTGCCAGCAGCCAAGAGTCCTCTAGCACAGATACGCAGTATTTT.

The chain employs TRBV11-2 and TRBJ2-7; D might be TRBD1 (6 bases). The CDR3 runs to 14 residues. CDR1 and CDR2 from the germline V gene are SGHAT and FQNNGV. V gave up 3 bases and J gave up 2 bases, with 11 bases separating them. In DNA form, the CDR3 reads TGTGCCAGCAGCTTCCGGGACATTACCTACGAGCAGTACTTC. Protein product: CASSFRDITYEQYF.

This clone was counted once. The V gene is TRBV5-4, the J gene TRBJ2-1; 7 bases fit TRBD2. The CDR3 runs 12 residues. Per germline, CDR1 SGHNT and CDR2 YYREEE (reference sequence). After removal of 7 bases from V and 7 bases from J, the junction contained 5 bases not matched to a gene. The DNA of the CDR3 is TGTGCCAGCGGGGGGGGACTAAATGAGCAGTTCTTC. This codes for CASGGGLNEQFF.

The chain joins TRBV3-1 (or the pseudogene TRBV3-2) to TRBJ1-5, with TRBD1 identical over 11 bases. V was pared by 0 bases and J by 6 bases, with 4 bases of the junction left unmatched. The CDR3 is 16 amino acids. Germline assignment: CDR1 LGHDT and CDR2 YNNKEL (reference sequence). CDR3 sequence reads: CASSQERTGGRQPQHF. The DNA of the CDR3 is TGTGCCAGCAGCCAAGAGAGGACAGGGGGCCGTCAGCCCCAGCATTTT.

The chain is built from TRBV6-5 and TRBJ2-7; 11 bases agree with TRBD1. Germline V CDR1 and CDR2: MNHEY, SVGAGI. This CDR3 comprises 15 residues. V was pared by 4 bases and J by 6 bases, with 8 bases of the junction left unmatched. For the CDR3, the DNA is TGTGCCAGCAGTTCGCCGGGACAGGGGGATGGCGAGCAGTACTTC. Residues: CASSSPGQGDGEQYF.

The chain uses TRBV4-3 and TRBJ2-2, with D unresolved. Germline values: CDR1 LGHNA, CDR2 YSLEER. V lost 1 base to trimming and J lost 6 bases, with 12 bases between them. This CDR3 region has 15 residues. CDR3 DNA: TGCGCCAGCAGCCAAGTATTGCAGGATCCCGGGGAGCTGTTTTTT. It is translated as CASSQVLQDPGELFF.

The rearrangement joins TRBV12-2 to TRBJ2-3; the table names TRBD1, a call not compared with the DNA. TRBV12-2 is a known pseudogene. The CDR3 has 15 residues. The CDR3 DNA sequence: TGTGCAAGTCGCCCGGGACACCGTCCCTCAGATACGCAGTATTTT. Encoded protein: CASRPGHRPSDTQYF.

The chain employs TRBV5-4 and TRBJ1-4, with 11 bases fitting TRBD1. Germline V gene sequence: CDR1 SGHNT, CDR2 YYREEE (reference sequence). With 3 bases clipped from V and 3 bases from J, the junction kept 4 bases outside the gene matches. This CDR3 is built from 16 residues. CDR3 sequence reads: CASSSGQGVSNEKLFF. The CDR3 DNA reads TGTGCCAGCAGCTCGGGACAGGGGGTGTCTAATGAAAAACTGTTTTTT.

The rearrangement links TRBV9 to TRBJ1-6; no clear D gene. V lost 0 bases to trimming and J lost 6 bases, with 16 bases between them. The CDR3 has 17 residues. CDR1 is SGDLS, CDR2 YYNGEE, per germline. The CDR3 bases are TGTGCCAGCAGCGTAGTACAGCGCCGGGAAGGTAATTCACCCCTCCACTTT. It codes for CASSVVQRREGNSPLHF.